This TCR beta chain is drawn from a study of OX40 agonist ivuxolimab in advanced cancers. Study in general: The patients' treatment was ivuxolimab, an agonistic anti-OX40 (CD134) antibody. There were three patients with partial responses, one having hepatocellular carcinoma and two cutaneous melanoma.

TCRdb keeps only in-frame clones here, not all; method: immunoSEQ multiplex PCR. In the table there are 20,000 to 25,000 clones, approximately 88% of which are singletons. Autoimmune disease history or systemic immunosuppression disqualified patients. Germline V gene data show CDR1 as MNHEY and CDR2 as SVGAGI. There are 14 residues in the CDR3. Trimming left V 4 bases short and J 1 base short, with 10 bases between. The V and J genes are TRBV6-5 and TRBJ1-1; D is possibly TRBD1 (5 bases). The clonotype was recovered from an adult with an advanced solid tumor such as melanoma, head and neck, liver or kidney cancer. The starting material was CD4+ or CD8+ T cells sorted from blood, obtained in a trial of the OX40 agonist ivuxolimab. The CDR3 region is CASSWGPQNTEAFF. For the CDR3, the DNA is TGTGCCAGCAGTTGGGGACCGCAGAACACTGAAGCTTTCTTT.